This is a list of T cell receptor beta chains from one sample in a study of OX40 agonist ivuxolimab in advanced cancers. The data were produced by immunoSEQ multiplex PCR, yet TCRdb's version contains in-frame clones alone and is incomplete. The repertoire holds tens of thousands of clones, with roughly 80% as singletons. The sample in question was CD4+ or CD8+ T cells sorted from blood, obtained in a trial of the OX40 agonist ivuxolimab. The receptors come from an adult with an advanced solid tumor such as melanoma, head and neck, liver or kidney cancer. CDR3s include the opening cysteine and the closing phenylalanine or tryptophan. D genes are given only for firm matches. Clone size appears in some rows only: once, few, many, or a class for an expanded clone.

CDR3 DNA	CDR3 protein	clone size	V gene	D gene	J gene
TGTGCCAGCAGGGGGGGACAGGGTAGCAATCAGCCCCAGCATTTT	CASRGGQGSNQPQHF	NA	TRBV28	TRBD1	TRBJ1-5
TGTGCCAGTGGGACTAGCGGCTCCTACGAGCAGTACTTC	CASGTSGSYEQYF	NA	TRBV7-6	TRBD2	TRBJ2-7
TGTGCCAGCTTTCATCCGGAGAGCGCTGAAGCTTTCTTT	CASFHPESAEAFF	NA	TRBV27	NA	TRBJ1-1
TGTGCCAGTAGTATAGTGGCGGGGGGGAAAAACATTCAGTACTTC	CASSIVAGGKNIQYF	NA	TRBV19	TRBD2	TRBJ2-4
TGTGCCATCAGTGAACTGGGGACAGGGGTTAACTATGGCTACACCTTC	CAISELGTGVNYGYTF	NA	TRBV10-3	TRBD1	TRBJ1-2
TGCGCCAGCAGCTTGTTAGGTGTTCCCACAGATACGCAGTATTTT	CASSLLGVPTDTQYF	NA	TRBV5-1	NA	TRBJ2-3
TGTGCCAGCAGCCCGGGGAGGGCCAACAATGAGCAGTTCTTC	CASSPGRANNEQFF	NA	TRBV5-4	TRBD2	TRBJ2-1
TGTGCCAGCAGCTTTAACCCCAGCTATGGCTACACCTTC	CASSFNPSYGYTF	NA	TRBV7-2	NA	TRBJ1-2
TGTGCCAGCAGTTCTGCAGGGTCCAATCAGCCCCAGCATTTT	CASSSAGSNQPQHF	NA	TRBV6-5	NA	TRBJ1-5
TGTGCCAGCAGTGATATGAGGGGCACTGAAGCTTTCTTT	CASSDMRGTEAFF	NA	TRBV2	NA	TRBJ1-1
TGTGCCAGCAGTGAATCGGGGACTACTATGAATGAGCAGTTCTTC	CASSESGTTMNEQFF	NA	TRBV25-1	TRBD2	TRBJ2-1
TGCGCCAGCAGCTTGACAGGGAACACAGATACGCAGTATTTT	CASSLTGNTDTQYF	NA	TRBV5-1	NA	TRBJ2-3
TGTGCCAGCAGCATAGACAGGGAGCGTGGCTACACCTTC	CASSIDRERGYTF	NA	TRBV4-2	TRBD1	TRBJ1-2
TGTGCCAGCAGTTTAGGGACAAGCAATCAGCCCCAGCATTTT	CASSLGTSNQPQHF	NA	TRBV27	NA	TRBJ1-5
TGTGCCATCAGTGGGGCTTCGACAGGGGCCTACGAGCAGTACTTC	CAISGASTGAYEQYF	NA	TRBV10-3	TRBD1	TRBJ2-7
TGTGCCAGCAGCAAAGCACGTCTCAGCTCCTACGAGCAGTACTTC	CASSKARLSSYEQYF	NA	TRBV21-1	NA	TRBJ2-7
TGTGCCACCAGCCCTGGATGGCTCTCTAACTATGGCTACACCTTC	CATSPGWLSNYGYTF	NA	TRBV15	NA	TRBJ1-2
TGTGCCAGCGAGGGACTAGCGGCCTACAATGAGCAGTTCTTC	CASEGLAAYNEQFF	NA	TRBV7-2	TRBD2	TRBJ2-1
TGCGCCAGCAGCCAATCAAAGGTGTATAATTCACCCCTCCACTTT	CASSQSKVYNSPLHF	NA	TRBV4-3	NA	TRBJ1-6
TGTGCCAGCAGCTCCGGACAGGGAGGGGCTACCGAGCAGTACTTC	CASSSGQGGATEQYF	NA	TRBV5-5	NA	TRBJ2-7
TGTGCCAGCAGCTCGACAGGGGAGCCCTACGAGCAGTACTTC	CASSSTGEPYEQYF	NA	TRBV7-6	TRBD1	TRBJ2-7
TGTGCCAGCAGCACGTACAGGGGGCTTAACTATGGCTACACCTTC	CASSTYRGLNYGYTF	NA	TRBV5-5	TRBD1	TRBJ1-2
TGTGCCAGCAGTTTATTATCCGGGGCCAACGTCCTGACTTTC	CASSLLSGANVLTF	NA	TRBV28	NA	TRBJ2-6
TGTGCCAGCAGTCCCTCGGGCCGCACAAGGACTAGCGGGAGGATAACGTACGAGCAGTACTTC	CASSPSGRTRTSGRITYEQYF	NA	TRBV27	TRBD2	TRBJ2-7
TGTGCCAGCAGTCCCCGAGGCTCCTATAATTCACCCCTCCACTTT	CASSPRGSYNSPLHF	NA	TRBV28	NA	TRBJ1-6
TGTGCCAGCAGCTTAGGAGCGGGGCGGGGGTTTCGGGGCAATCAGCCCCAGCATTTT	CASSLGAGRGFRGNQPQHF	NA	TRBV11-2	NA	TRBJ1-5
TGTGCCAGCAGCTTCACCCGGAACACTGAAGCTTTCTTT	CASSFTRNTEAFF	NA	TRBV7-3	NA	TRBJ1-1
TGTGCCAGTAGTATTGACTGGGGGGACCGCACAGATACGCAGTATTTT	CASSIDWGDRTDTQYF	NA	TRBV19	NA	TRBJ2-3
TGCGCCAGCAGCAAGGGACTAGCGAACATCGAGCAGTACTTC	CASSKGLANIEQYF	few	TRBV5-1	TRBD2	TRBJ2-7
TGCGCCAGCAGATATCGGCTAGGCACCTACGAGCAGTACTTC	CASRYRLGTYEQYF	NA	TRBV5-1	NA	TRBJ2-7
TGTGCCAGCAGCTATCGACAGGAGCCTGAAGCTTTCTTT	CASSYRQEPEAFF	NA	TRBV7-9	NA	TRBJ1-1
TGTGCCAGCAGCGACCGAAACTACGAGCAGTACTTC	CASSDRNYEQYF	NA	TRBV5-4	NA	TRBJ2-7
TGTGCCAGCAGCTCCAGGGGATCTGGAAACACCATATATTTT	CASSSRGSGNTIYF	few	TRBV7-8	NA	TRBJ1-3
TGTGCCAGCAGTGCCTTAAGGGGGGTACAAGAGACCCAGTACTTC	CASSALRGVQETQYF	NA	TRBV2	NA	TRBJ2-5
TGCGCCAGCAGCTTGGAAGGGGGAGGTCAGCCCCAGCATTTT	CASSLEGGGQPQHF	NA	TRBV5-1	NA	TRBJ1-5
TGTGCCAGCGCCCCAGACAGGGGGGGACCTGGGGCCAACGTCCTGACTTTC	CASAPDRGGPGANVLTF	once	TRBV28	TRBD1	TRBJ2-6
TGTGCCAGTAGTATGGGGCCTCACCTCCACTTT	CASSMGPHLHF	NA	TRBV19	NA	TRBJ1-6